The entry below gives a single TCR beta chain sequence along with its context. The target antigen is unknown. Template: tumor biopsy or peripheral blood genomic DNA, roughly 550-6,500 ng per sample. This specimen comes from a study of T cells in tumors after PD-1 blockade. Study-wide background: Excluded were patients with checkpoint blockade, immunosuppressants, or radiotherapy or other anti-cancer therapy within 4 weeks. Daily vismodegib 150 mg continued in a subset of anti-PD-1-treated patients. Regarding the study as a whole: Some novel exhausted tumor clones appeared in pre-treatment blood, suggesting peripheral recruitment.

The germline V gene encodes CDR1 GTSNPN and CDR2 SVGIG (reference sequence). There are 18 residues in the CDR3. Trimming took off 5 bases at V and 0 bases at J, with 25 bases between the two ends. Only in-frame clones appear in the TCRdb table, and some are missing; sequencing was by immunoSEQ multiplex PCR. The table lists approximately 60,000 clones, 74% of them singletons. This clonotype was obtained from a human donor with basal cell carcinoma. The sequencing here drew on PBMCs, taken after anti-PD-1 treatment. The chain employs TRBV30 and TRBJ1-2; maybe TRBD1 (6 bases). CDR3 sequence (DNA): TGTGCCTGGGCCGGCGGCAGACAGGTCAGGGGTCCTAACTATGGCTACACCTTC. Its protein is CAWAGGRQVRGPNYGYTF.